The rows below give T cell receptor beta chains drawn from one sample of a study of cytomegalovirus exposure and HLA in healthy donors. TCRdb's copy holds only in-frame clones and misses some; the assay was immunoSEQ multiplex PCR. Seen in this sample are 80,000 to 95,000 clones; the ten most common clones hold 1% to 1.4%. Sample: PBMCs. These receptors were taken from a woman in her twenties or thirties in good health and CMV-seronegative. Both conserved end residues are part of each CDR3. Fields, in order: J gene, V gene, D gene, CDR3 length, CDR3 protein, CDR3 DNA. D genes are given only for firm matches.

>TRBJ2-7|TRBV7-8|NA|13
CASSFGWTYEQYF
TGTGCCAGCAGCTTCGGGTGGACCTACGAGCAGTACTTC
>TRBJ1-3|TRBV28|TRBD1|15
CASRPKTGRGNTIYF
TGTGCCAGCAGGCCTAAGACAGGGCGGGGAAACACCATATATTTT
>TRBJ1-5|TRBV19|TRBD1|15
CASTWTGGFNQPQHF
TGTGCCAGTACATGGACAGGGGGCTTTAATCAGCCCCAGCATTTT
>TRBJ2-7|TRBV12-5|TRBD1|14
CASAVSGGTAEQYF
TGTGCTAGTGCCGTCTCAGGGGGTACTGCCGAGCAGTACTTC
>TRBJ2-7|TRBV27|TRBD1|16
CASSLGMGQSSYEQYF
TGTGCCAGCAGTTTGGGTATGGGACAGAGTTCCTACGAGCAGTACTTC
>TRBJ2-7|TRBV7-2|TRBD1|14
CASSMTGGFYEQYF
TGTGCCAGCAGCATGACAGGGGGATTCTACGAGCAGTACTTC
>TRBJ1-2|TRBV7-9|NA|13
CASSLGTDYGYTF
TGTGCCAGCAGCTTAGGGACAGACTATGGCTACACCTTC
>TRBJ1-1|TRBV7-6|NA|16
CASSLAKKTARSAAFF
TGTGCCAGCAGCTTAGCGAAGAAGACAGCGAGGTCGGCGGCTTTCTTT
>TRBJ2-2|TRBV7-9|NA|15
CASSPLLGNTGELFF
TGTGCCAGCAGTCCCCTACTAGGAAACACCGGGGAGCTGTTTTTT
>TRBJ1-5|TRBV4-1|NA|16
CASSQVPGDNNQPQHF
TGCGCCAGCAGCCAAGTCCCAGGGGATAACAATCAGCCCCAGCATTTT
>TRBJ1-1|TRBV5-1|NA|14
CASSLGMGATEAFF
TGCGCCAGCAGCTTGGGAATGGGGGCGACTGAAGCTTTCTTT
>TRBJ2-3|TRBV30|TRBD1|15
CAWSVGTGGRDTQYF
TGTGCCTGGAGCGTCGGGACAGGGGGCAGGGATACGCAGTATTTT
>TRBJ1-2|TRBV5-6|TRBD1|14
CASSHQTGSNGYTF
TGTGCCAGCAGCCACCAGACAGGGTCGAATGGCTACACCTTC
>TRBJ1-2|TRBV5-1|TRBD1|14
CASSPGQGGDGYTF
TGCGCCAGCAGCCCGGGACAGGGAGGAGATGGCTACACCTTC
>TRBJ1-2|TRBV5-1|TRBD1|15
CASSLGDRAARSYTF
TGCGCCAGCAGCTTGGGGGACAGGGCCGCTAGGAGCTACACCTTC
>TRBJ1-3|TRBV15|TRBD1|16
CATSTRQGLLGNTIYF
TGTGCCACCAGCACCCGACAGGGACTTTTGGGAAACACCATATATTTT
>TRBJ1-4|TRBV7-9|TRBD1|15
CASSATGGLGEKLFF
TGTGCCAGCAGTGCTACAGGGGGCCTTGGTGAAAAACTGTTTTTT
>TRBJ1-6|TRBV4-1|NA|12
CASRQVNSPLHF
TGCGCCAGCAGACAAGTTAATTCACCCCTACACTTT
>TRBJ1-6|TRBV30|TRBD1|15
CAWRRQGVSNSPLHF
TGTGCCTGGAGAAGACAGGGGGTATCTAATTCACCCCTCCACTTT
>TRBJ2-5|TRBV5-1|TRBD2|15
CASRGTGGPGETQYF
TGCGCCAGCAGAGGGACGGGAGGGCCGGGAGAGACCCAGTACTTC
>TRBJ1-2|TRBV6-1|NA|15
CASRDLLTGDYGYTF
TGTGCCAGCAGAGACCTTCTGACAGGCGACTATGGCTACACCTTC
>TRBJ1-4|TRBV6-1|NA|14
CASSASGLDEKLFF
TGTGCCAGCAGTGCCTCAGGGCTGGATGAAAAACTGTTTTTT
>TRBJ2-2|TRBV9|NA|16
CASSPLRLANTGELFF
TGTGCCAGCAGCCCCCTTAGACTAGCGAACACCGGGGAGCTGTTTTTT
>TRBJ2-1|TRBV29-1|TRBD2|13
CSVGLAGGNEQFF
TGCAGCGTTGGACTAGCGGGAGGCAATGAGCAGTTCTTC
>TRBJ1-5|TRBV2|TRBD1|14
CASNRDRGNQPQHF
TGTGCCAGCAACCGAGACAGGGGCAATCAGCCCCAGCATTTT
>TRBJ2-1|TRBV29-1|TRBD1|14
CSVERQGQDNEQFF
TGCAGCGTTGAACGACAGGGTCAGGACAATGAGCAGTTCTTC
>TRBJ2-7|TRBV6-5|TRBD1|13
CASKIKGAGEQYF
TGTGCCAGCAAAATCAAGGGGGCAGGAGAGCAGTACTTC
>TRBJ2-7|TRBV10-2|TRBD2|13
CASRGTSGYEQYF
TGCGCCAGCAGAGGGACTAGCGGCTACGAGCAGTACTTC
>TRBJ2-5|TRBV18|TRBD2|15
CASSPQRGGQETQYF
TGTGCCAGCTCACCTCAGCGGGGCGGCCAAGAGACCCAGTACTTC
>TRBJ1-2|TRBV27|NA|15
CASSLSYRDGYGYTF
TGTGCCAGCAGTTTAAGTTACAGGGATGGCTATGGCTACACCTTC
>TRBJ1-3|TRBV6-1|TRBD1|13
CASGTGNANTIYF
TGTGCCAGTGGGACAGGGAACGCAAACACCATATATTTT
>TRBJ2-3|TRBV6-6|TRBD2|16
CASSSFAGVGTDTQYF
TGTGCCAGCAGTTCATTTGCGGGAGTAGGAACAGATACGCAGTATTTT
>TRBJ2-7|TRBV5-1|TRBD1|15
CASSPGQGESYEQSF
TGCGCCAGCAGCCCAGGACAGGGGGAGTCGTACGAGCAGTCCTTC
>TRBJ2-7|TRBV10-1|TRBD1|14
CASSRDRGSYEQYF
TGCGCCAGCAGCCGGGACAGGGGTTCCTACGAGCAGTACTTC
>TRBJ1-1|TRBV5-4|TRBD1|13
CASSFDRGIEAFF
TGTGCCAGCAGCTTTGACAGGGGAATTGAAGCTTTCTTT
>TRBJ2-7|TRBV7-8|TRBD1|17
CASSLTERDRGAYEQYF
TGTGCCAGCAGCTTAACAGAAAGGGACAGGGGCGCCTACGAGCAGTACTTC
>TRBJ2-7|TRBV15|TRBD1|16
CATSRDPGQGAYEQYF
TGTGCCACCAGCAGAGATCCCGGACAGGGCGCTTACGAGCAGTACTTC
>TRBJ2-5|TRBV7-2|TRBD2|16
CASSFSGTRAQETQYF
TGTGCCAGCAGCTTTTCCGGGACTAGAGCCCAAGAGACCCAGTACTTC
>TRBJ2-3|TRBV4-1|TRBD1|17
CASSQDLDRVGTDTQYF
TGCGCCAGCAGCCAAGATCTCGACAGGGTGGGCACAGATACGCAGTATTTT
>TRBJ1-1|TRBV5-5|NA|13
CASSTGGNTEAFF
TGTGCCAGCAGTACCGGGGGAAACACTGAAGCTTTCTTT
>TRBJ1-2|TRBV10-1|NA|13
CASSEQLSYGYTF
TGCGCCAGCAGTGAACAGCTCTCCTATGGCTACACCTTC
>TRBJ2-1|TRBV7-2|TRBD2|13
CASSLLGGRAPFF
TGTGCCAGCAGCTTATTGGGCGGGAGGGCCCCGTTCTTC
>TRBJ1-6|TRBV5-8|NA|15
CASSFRQGRNSPLHF
TGTGCCAGCAGCTTCAGGCAGGGTCGGAATTCACCCCTCCACTTT
>TRBJ1-2|TRBV29-1|NA|13
CSVEEQGNYGYTF
TGCAGCGTTGAGGAGCAGGGCAACTATGGCTACACCTTC